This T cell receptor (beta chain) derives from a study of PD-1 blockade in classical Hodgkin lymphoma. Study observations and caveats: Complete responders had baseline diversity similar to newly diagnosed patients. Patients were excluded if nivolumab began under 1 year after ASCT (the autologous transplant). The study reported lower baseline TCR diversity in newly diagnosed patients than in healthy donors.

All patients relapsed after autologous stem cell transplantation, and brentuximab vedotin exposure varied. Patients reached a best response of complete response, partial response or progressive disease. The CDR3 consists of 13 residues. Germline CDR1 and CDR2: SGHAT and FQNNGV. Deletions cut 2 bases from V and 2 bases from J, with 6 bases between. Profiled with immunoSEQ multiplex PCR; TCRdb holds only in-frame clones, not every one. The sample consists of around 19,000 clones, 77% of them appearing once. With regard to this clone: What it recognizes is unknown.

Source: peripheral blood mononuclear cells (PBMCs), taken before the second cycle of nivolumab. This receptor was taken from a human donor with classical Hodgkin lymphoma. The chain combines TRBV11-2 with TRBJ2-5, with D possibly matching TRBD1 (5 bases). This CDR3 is CASSLRGQETQYF. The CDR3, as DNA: TGTGCCAGCAGCTTAAGGGGTCAAGAGACCCAGTACTTC.